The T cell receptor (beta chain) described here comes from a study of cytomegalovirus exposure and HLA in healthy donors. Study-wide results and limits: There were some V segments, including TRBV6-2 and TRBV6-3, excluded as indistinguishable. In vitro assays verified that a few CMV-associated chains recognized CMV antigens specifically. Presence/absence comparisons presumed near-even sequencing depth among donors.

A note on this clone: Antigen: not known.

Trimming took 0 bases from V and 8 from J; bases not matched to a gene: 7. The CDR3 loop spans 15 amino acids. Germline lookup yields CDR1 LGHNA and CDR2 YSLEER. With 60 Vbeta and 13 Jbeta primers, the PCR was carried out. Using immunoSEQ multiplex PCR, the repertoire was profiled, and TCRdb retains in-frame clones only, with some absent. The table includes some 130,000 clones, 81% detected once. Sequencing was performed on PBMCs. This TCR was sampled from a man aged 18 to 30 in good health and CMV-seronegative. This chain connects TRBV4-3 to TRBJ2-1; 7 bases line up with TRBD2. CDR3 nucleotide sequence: TGCGCCAGCAGCCAAGAAGGTGCGGGGGAGGATGAGCAGTTCTTC. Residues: CASSQEGAGEDEQFF.